A selection of T cell receptor beta chains follows, all from one sample in a study of T cell changes during pregnancy in multiple sclerosis. The table came from immunoSEQ multiplex PCR; TCRdb's copy has only in-frame clones and leaves some out. The sample has roughly 69,000 clones, 90% to 95% seen once. Material: peripheral blood, obtained after pregnancy. All receptors derive from a female donor with multiple sclerosis, enrolled in a pregnancy study. Each CDR3 is given with its conserved first and last residue. Each record gives: CDR3 protein, CDR3 DNA, V gene, D gene, clone size, J gene. The D gene is left open where the match is weak. Only part of the rows carry a size: once, few, many, or a class if the clone is expanded.

CDR3: CASSDPGQGETEAFF
DNA: TGTGCCAGCAGTGATCCGGGACAGGGCGAGACTGAAGCTTTCTTT
V: TRBV2
D: TRBD1
size: .
J: TRBJ1-1

CDR3: CASGSRRGGTEAFF
DNA: TGTGCTAGTGGTTCACGGAGGGGCGGCACTGAAGCTTTCTTT
V: TRBV12-5
D: .
size: few
J: TRBJ1-1

CDR3: CASRGTGGGMDGYTF
DNA: TGTGCCAGCAGGGGGACAGGGGGAGGAATGGATGGCTACACCTTC
V: TRBV6-4
D: TRBD1
size: .
J: TRBJ1-2

CDR3: CASSPLGTSGPDTQYF
DNA: TGTGCCAGCAGCCCCCTAGGGACTAGCGGTCCAGATACGCAGTATTTT
V: TRBV11-2
D: TRBD2
size: once
J: TRBJ2-3

CDR3: CASSLEGVGGETQYF
DNA: TGTGCCAGCAGTTTAGAGGGGGTAGGTGGAGAGACCCAGTACTTC
V: TRBV6-1
D: .
size: .
J: TRBJ2-5

CDR3: CSADSAVEQFF
DNA: TGCAGTGCTGATAGCGCAGTGGAGCAGTTCTTC
V: TRBV20-1
D: .
size: .
J: TRBJ2-1

CDR3: CASSLLAGEETQYF
DNA: TGTGCCAGCAGTTTACTAGCGGGAGAAGAGACCCAGTACTTC
V: TRBV27
D: TRBD2
size: .
J: TRBJ2-5

CDR3: CASSGGTLTGPNEKLFF
DNA: TGCGCCAGCAGCGGGGGAACTTTGACAGGTCCTAATGAAAAACTGTTTTTT
V: TRBV4-1
D: .
size: .
J: TRBJ1-4

CDR3: CASRRGQNTEAFF
DNA: TGTGCCAGCAGGAGGGGACAGAACACTGAAGCTTTCTTT
V: TRBV6-5
D: .
size: .
J: TRBJ1-1

CDR3: CASSRTESYGYTF
DNA: TGTGCCAGCAGCCGAACAGAGAGCTATGGCTACACCTTC
V: TRBV9
D: .
size: .
J: TRBJ1-2

CDR3: CASSLEGVTSEQYF
DNA: TGCGCCAGCAGCTTGGAAGGGGTCACCTCCGAGCAGTACTTC
V: TRBV5-1
D: .
size: .
J: TRBJ2-7

CDR3: CARWAGLNEKLFF
DNA: TGCGCCCGGTGGGCGGGGCTTAATGAAAAACTGTTTTTT
V: TRBV5-1
D: .
size: .
J: TRBJ1-4